This TCR beta chain is drawn from a study of cytomegalovirus exposure and HLA in healthy donors. The study, taken as a whole, reports: Sequencing likely generated an artifact that appeared as a cluster of highly shared sequence variants. Reportedly, TCR beta sequences accurately predicted HLA-A and HLA-B alleles in most subjects. Overall, around 160 TCR beta chains were annotated as cytomegalovirus-associated. Specific recognition of CMV antigens was confirmed in vitro for a few chains (all CMV-associated).

About this clone itself: Its antigen is still unknown.

PCR primers comprised 60 Vbeta and 13 Jbeta primers. Sequencing was performed with immunoSEQ multiplex PCR; in TCRdb, only in-frame clones are kept and a portion is missing. This table has 110,000 to 150,000 clones, 65% to 85% appearing once. Trimming removed 3 bases at V and 0 bases at J, with 11 bases between. CDR3 length equals 15 residues. The germline CDR1 and CDR2 sequences are MGHDK and SYGVNS. The sample was PBMCs. This receptor was obtained from a middle-aged woman in good health and CMV-seropositive. This chain links TRBV25-1 with TRBJ1-2; no definite D call. The DNA of the CDR3 is TGTGCCAGCAGTGAGCCCGGCGGGCCTAACTATGGCTACACCTTC. Translated: CASSEPGGPNYGYTF.